This T cell receptor beta chain was sequenced in a study of cytomegalovirus exposure and HLA in healthy donors. About this clone: Its antigen remains unknown.

Study-wide findings and caveats: Within the data, a cluster of highly shared sequence variants was likely a sequencing artifact. The study carried out a later analysis of TCR beta sequences. It associated about 15,000 of them with specific HLA alleles at a false discovery rate of 0.05. According to an earlier analysis, most TCR beta V segments yielded productive rearrangements about 87% or about 30% of the time.

The CDR3 sequence is 17 residues long. Germline CDR1 and CDR2: SGHRS and YFSETQ. V lost 0 bases, J lost 9 bases, and 10 bases stayed unmatched. Amplification used 60 Vbeta primers and 13 Jbeta primers. TCRdb's copy holds only in-frame clones and misses some; the assay was immunoSEQ multiplex PCR. The sample lists 55,000 to 80,000 clones, about 75% seen once, with around 11% in the top ten. The receptor was isolated from a man in his 70s in good health and CMV-seronegative. Sequencing input: PBMCs. The rearrangement links TRBV5-1 to TRBJ2-1, with 12 bases matching TRBD2. CDR3 in DNA: TGCGCCAGCAGCTTGGGGACTAGCGGGAACCGGGAGTCTGAGCAGTTCTTC. Translation gives CASSLGTSGNRESEQFF.